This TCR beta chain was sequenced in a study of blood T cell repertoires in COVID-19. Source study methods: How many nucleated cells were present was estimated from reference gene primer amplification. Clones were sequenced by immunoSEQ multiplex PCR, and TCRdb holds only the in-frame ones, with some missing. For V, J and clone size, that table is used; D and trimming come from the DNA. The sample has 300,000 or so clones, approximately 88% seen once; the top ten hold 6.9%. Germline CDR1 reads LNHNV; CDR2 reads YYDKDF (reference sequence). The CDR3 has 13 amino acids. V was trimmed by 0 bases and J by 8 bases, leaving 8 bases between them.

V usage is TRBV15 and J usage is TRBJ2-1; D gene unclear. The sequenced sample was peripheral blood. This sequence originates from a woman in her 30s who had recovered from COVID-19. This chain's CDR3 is CATSRDWSDEQFF. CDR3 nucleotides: TGTGCCACCAGCAGAGATTGGAGCGATGAGCAGTTCTTC.